This T cell receptor (beta chain) was identified during a study of CD8 T cells in ankylosing spondylitis. TCRdb recomputed calls from the 5' RACE reads with MiXCR, one row per CDR3 protein. The sample lists hundreds of thousands of distinct CDR3 sequences, roughly a sixth occurring once. There are a few counts of this clonotype. Its antigen is undetermined. This CDR3 has 17 amino acids. Germline V lookup: CDR1 MNHEY, CDR2 SVGEGT. The V segment lost 6 bases and the J segment 0 bases; nucleotides outside the gene matches: 10. Study-wide points: In peripheral blood, disease-linked CD8+ clones occurred at relatively low frequencies. A TCR beta motif made of under 10 highly homologous variants seemed typical of ankylosing spondylitis blood.

Sequencing used blood, either unsorted or a sorted T cell fraction (not recorded which). This sequence joins TRBV6-2 or TRBV6-3 and TRBJ2-3, with TRBD2 matching 9 bases. This sequence originates from a male donor with ankylosing spondylitis. CDR3 residues: CASSNGRRGGSTDTQYF. The CDR3 DNA follows: TGTGCCAGCAGCAACGGCAGGCGGGGGGGCAGCACAGATACGCAGTATTTT.